This T cell receptor (beta chain) was recovered during a study of cytomegalovirus exposure and HLA in healthy donors. Vbeta (60) and Jbeta (13) primers were used in the PCR. Assay used: immunoSEQ multiplex PCR; TCRdb lists only in-frame clones, some missing. This sample carries about 160,000 clones, about three fifths of them seen once, and the ten largest clones take 5.5% to 9%. With respect to this clone: Antigen specificity is unknown.

The CDR3 length is 15 residues. The germline V gene encodes CDR1 GTSNPN and CDR2 SVGIG (reference sequence). Between the trimmed V and J ends, which lost 0 bases and 4 bases, there was a span of 15 bases. The study, taken as a whole, reports: Listed as cytomegalovirus-associated were about 160 TCR beta chains.

The sequence was obtained from an older woman in good health and CMV-seropositive. The rearrangement uses TRBV30 and TRBJ1-2; D is possibly TRBD1 (6 bases). Sequencing was performed on PBMCs. CDR3 protein: CAWSVPAGAGYGYTF. CDR3 in DNA: TGTGCCTGGAGTGTTCCGGCGGGGGCAGGCTATGGCTACACCTTC.